The 15 T cell receptor beta chains below all came from one sample that was sequenced in a study of T cells in Graves' hyperthyroidism and ophthalmopathy. TCR beta CDR3 regions were amplified from RNA. The HTBI primer set was used in a first-round RT-PCR of the TCR CDR3. A single record per CDR3 protein comes from TCRdb applying MiXCR to the multiplex PCR reads. The sample includes approximately 480,000 distinct CDR3 sequences, around 20% of them seen just once. Material: blood. All receptors come from a man younger than 35 with Graves' hyperthyroidism.

The table lists this clonotype with many counts. The chain links TRBV12-3 or TRBV12-4 to TRBJ1-1; a possible D gene is TRBD1 (6 bases). This CDR3 region has 16 residues. Trimming took 5 bases from V and 2 from J, leaving 18 bases between them. The CDR3 DNA sequence: TGTGCCAGCAGTCGTTTCGCCCAGGGGTCTAACACTGAAGCTTTCTTT. Amino acids: CASSRFAQGSNTEAFF.

This clonotype was counted many times. The chain uses TRBV4-2 and TRBJ2-5, with no clear D. The CDR3 runs 14 residues. CDR1 LGHNA and CDR2 YNFKEQ come from the germline V gene. Trimming took 1 base from V and 5 from J, leaving 11 bases between them. CDR3 loop: CASSQGVEPETQYF. In DNA, the CDR3 is TGTGCCAGCAGCCAAGGTGTCGAGCCGGAGACCCAGTACTTC.

The V gene is TRBV6-5, the J gene TRBJ1-2; 8 positions agree with TRBD1. In germline, CDR1 is MNHEY, CDR2 SVGAGI. The CDR3 is 14 residues long. The junction had 9 bases not matched to a gene; V was cut back by 4 bases and J by 8 bases. In nucleotides, the CDR3 is TGTGCCAGCAGTTGGTCCAGGGGGCCAGGGGGCTACACCTTC. Translation gives CASSWSRGPGGYTF.

In its sample, this clonotype was seen many times. The chain links TRBV12-3 or TRBV12-4 to TRBJ1-1, with TRBD1 matching 7 bases. Germline trimming cut 8 bases from V and 1 base from J; bases unmatched to any gene: 10. The CDR3 is 15 residues long. This chain's CDR3 is CASGQAPTANTEAFF. The CDR3 region has the DNA TGTGCCAGCGGACAGGCCCCAACCGCGAACACTGAAGCTTTCTTT.

J is TRBJ2-5 and V is TRBV20-1; 11 nucleotides match TRBD2. Germline assignment: CDR1 DFQATT and CDR2 SNEGSKA (reference sequence). This CDR3 region has 15 residues. J gave up 3 bases and V 5 bases, and 8 bases lay outside the gene matches. The CDR3 spells CSAPPETSGEETQYF. DNA of the CDR3: TGCAGTGCTCCGCCCGAGACTAGCGGGGAAGAGACCCAGTACTTC.

There are many counts of this clonotype. The chain links TRBV2 to TRBJ1-5; no definite D call. This CDR3 comprises 14 residues. V lost 3 bases and J lost 4, with 10 bases in between. Germline CDR1 is SNHLY and CDR2 is FYNNEI. CDR3 bases: TGTGCCAGCAGTGATGGCACGGGGAATCAGCCCCAGCATTTT. It translates to CASSDGTGNQPQHF. Full variable domain (missing parts from reference TRBV2 and TRBJ1-5): EPEVTQTPSHQVTQMGQEVILRCVPISNHLYFYWYRQILGQKVEFLVSFYNNEISEKSEIFDDQFSVERPDGSNFTLKIRSTKLEDSAMYFCASSDGTGNQPQHFGDGTRLSIL.

This clonotype was recorded at least ten times. The CDR3 bases are TGTGCCAGCAGCACCGGGACAGGGCTCTACGAGCAGTACTTC. This sequence encodes CASSTGTGLYEQYF. V gene TRBV9 combines with J gene TRBJ2-7; 9 bases line up with TRBD1. Germline V gene data show CDR1 as SGDLS and CDR2 as YYNGEE. After removal of 4 bases from V and 3 bases from J, the junction contained 5 bases not matched to a gene. CDR3 length equals 14 residues.

Comments on this clonotype: At one of its ends the junction is not consistent with the germline gene, which may arise from a read error. The rearrangement uses TRBV24-1 and TRBJ2-5; D call uncertain. Germline lookup yields CDR1 KGHDR and CDR2 SFDVKD. CDR3 length equals 11 residues. The CDR3 DNA follows: TGTGCCACCAGTGACGAAGAGACCCAGTGCTTC. Translation gives CATSDEETQCF.

This clonotype was found many times. The genes are TRBV30 and TRBJ1-2, with D tentatively TRBD1 (5 bases). The V and J ends lost 3 bases and 4 bases respectively, with 9 bases between them. Germline V lookup: CDR1 GTSNPN, CDR2 SVGIG (reference sequence). This CDR3 is built from 12 residues. CDR3 amino acids: CAWRPGPYGYTF. CDR3 DNA: TGTGCCTGGAGACCGGGACCCTATGGCTACACCTTC.

The chain links TRBV28 to TRBJ2-5; tentative D call: TRBD2 (6 bases). CDR1 and CDR2 (germline): MDHEN, SYDVKM. The CDR3 extends over 14 amino acids. Trimming shortened V by 7 bases and J by 5 bases, and 17 bases separated the two germline ends. CDR3 nucleotides: TGTGCCAGCACCGTAAGACTAGACTCGGAGACCCAGTACTTC. Its translation is CASTVRLDSETQYF.

V and J are TRBV6-2 or TRBV6-3 and TRBJ2-7, with D perhaps TRBD1 (6 bases). V gave up 6 bases and J gave up 5 bases, with 20 bases separating them. CDR1 is MNHEY and CDR2 is SVGEGT in the germline V gene. There are 15 residues in the CDR3. CDR3 nucleotide sequence: TGTGCCAGCAGCGACACGACAGGCGTGGGTAACGAGCAGTACTTC. Translation gives CASSDTTGVGNEQYF.

The sample holds many counts of this clonotype. J is TRBJ1-1 and V is TRBV20-1; D perhaps matches TRBD1 (5 bases). V shed 1 base and J shed 3 bases, with 9 bases lying between them. Per germline, CDR1 DFQATT and CDR2 SNEGSKA (reference sequence). The CDR3 spans 13 residues. The CDR3 coding sequence is TGCAGTGCTAGAGGTGGGGGGGACACTGAAGCTTTCTTT. It specifies CSARGGGDTEAFF.

This clonotype appeared many times. The rearrangement uses TRBV6-1 and TRBJ2-2, with D tentatively TRBD2 (5 bases). The germline V gene has CDR1 MNHNS and CDR2 SASEGT. V lost 11 bases and J lost 4, with 20 bases in between. The CDR3 consists of 15 residues. DNA of the CDR3: TGTGCCGGCACGCTGCAGGCTGCGGGCACCGGGGAGCTGTTTTTT. Protein sequence: CAGTLQAAGTGELFF.

The V call is TRBV6-1, the J call TRBJ2-7, with 11 nucleotides matching TRBD2. The junction had 12 bases not matched to a gene; V was cut back by 7 bases and J by 4 bases. This CDR3 comprises 16 residues. Germline V gives CDR1 MNHNS, CDR2 SASEGT. Written as DNA, the CDR3 is TGTGCCAGCACTAAGGCCAGCGGGACTAGCGGTTACGAGCAGTACTTC. This sequence encodes CASTKASGTSGYEQYF.

This clonotype appeared many times. The chain links TRBV15 to TRBJ1-5, with D maybe TRBD1 (5 bases). CDR3 length: 15 amino acids. The V gene's germline CDR1 is LNHNV and CDR2 YYDKDF (reference sequence). V dropped 5 bases and J dropped 0 bases, with 11 bases sitting between them. The CDR3 nucleotides are TGTGCCACCAGCGGGGGACGGGCTAGCAATCAGCCCCAGCATTTT. The encoded protein is CATSGGRASNQPQHF.